Described below is a single TCR beta chain sequence and its context. The antigen remains undetermined. Germline V lookup: CDR1 SGHRS, CDR2 YFSETQ. With 4 bases clipped from V and 1 base from J, the junction kept 8 bases outside the gene matches. The CDR3 has 16 amino acids. The TCR beta cDNA libraries contained unique molecular identifiers. T cells numbering about 1 to 11 million yielded some 500,000 cDNA molecules. TCRdb recomputed calls from the PCR reads with MiXCR, one row per CDR3 protein. This sample carries some 690,000 distinct CDR3 sequences, 25% to 30% of them seen once, and the ten largest clones take 0.5% to 0.6%. This entry is derived from a study of post-analysis software for immune sequencing data. Study-wide context: Disease trajectories encompassed relapsing-remitting, secondary progressive and progressive-relapsing multiple sclerosis.

General study findings and limits: Multiple sclerosis patients had significantly lower normalized Chao1 diversity than controls. Roughly 5 TRBV segments, TRBV5-6, TRBV5-1 and TRBV20-1 among them, were found more frequent in patients than controls. Strong same-batch co-clustering of samples appeared with F measure clustering.

The genes are TRBV5-1 and TRBJ2-7; 10 bases align to TRBD1. The sequencing sample was made of blood. This TCR was recovered from a girl aged 10 to 17 with multiple sclerosis. The CDR3 DNA reads TGCGCCAGCAGCCAGCGACGGGACAGGGGTTCCTACGAGCAGTACTTC. It encodes CASSQRRDRGSYEQYF.